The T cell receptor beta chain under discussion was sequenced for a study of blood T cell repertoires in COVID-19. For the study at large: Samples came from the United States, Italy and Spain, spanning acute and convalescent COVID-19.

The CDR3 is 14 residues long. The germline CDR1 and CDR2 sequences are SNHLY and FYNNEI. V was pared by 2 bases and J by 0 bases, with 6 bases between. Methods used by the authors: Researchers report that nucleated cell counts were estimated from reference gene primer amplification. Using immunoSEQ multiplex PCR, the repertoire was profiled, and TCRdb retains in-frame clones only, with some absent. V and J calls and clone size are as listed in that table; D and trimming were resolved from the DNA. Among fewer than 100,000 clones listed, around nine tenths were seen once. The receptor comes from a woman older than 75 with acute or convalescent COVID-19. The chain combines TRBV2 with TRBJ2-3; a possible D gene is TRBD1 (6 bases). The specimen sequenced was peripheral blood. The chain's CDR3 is CASSEQGSTDTQYF. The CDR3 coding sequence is TGTGCCAGCAGTGAACAGGGGAGCACAGATACGCAGTATTTT.